The clone carrying this T cell receptor beta chain was found many times. Its cognate antigen is unknown. This entry belongs to a study of CD8 T cells in ankylosing spondylitis. Regarding the study as a whole: Peripheral blood samples showed relatively rare disease-linked clones, and these clones were CD8+. According to the report, clones linked to the disease were significantly enriched in matched synovial fluid samples taken from ankylosing spondylitis patients. Several highly homologous variants made up a TCR beta motif, and this motif appeared characteristic of ankylosing spondylitis blood. Existing reports had already noted some motif variants in reactive arthritis synovial fluid and blood.

V gave up 1 base and J gave up 13 bases, with 8 bases separating them. The length of the CDR3 is 12 residues. Libraries for TCR beta were made by quantitative 5'-RACE with molecular barcodes. TCRdb re-analysed the 5' RACE reads in MiXCR, keeping a single row per CDR3 protein. The sample includes fewer than 450,000 distinct CDR3 sequences, roughly 18% of them seen just once. The source of this sequence is a male donor with ankylosing spondylitis. This chain connects TRBV12-3 or TRBV12-4 to TRBJ1-6; tentative D call: TRBD1 (6 bases). Input material: blood, either unsorted or a sorted T cell fraction (not recorded which). CDR3 DNA sequence: TGTGCCAGCAGTTTAGTTGGGGGCCCCCTCCACTTT. Protein: CASSLVGGPLHF.